These T cell receptor beta chains were read from a single sample in a study of identical twins. TCRdb re-derived calls from the 5' RACE reads in MiXCR, one entry per CDR3 protein. The table has roughly 350,000 distinct CDR3 sequences, approximately 8.8% seen once. Sequences were obtained from naive T cells sorted from blood. These receptors originate from a woman aged 50 to 60 in good health. CDR3s include the opening cysteine and the closing phenylalanine or tryptophan. D genes are given only for firm matches. Size is omitted from some rows. Given values are once, few, many or a class for expanded clones.

D: NA; V: TRBV27; J: TRBJ2-7; size: few; DNA: TGTGCCAGCAGTCCCCATCCCTCGACCACCTACGAGCAGTACTTC; CDR3: CASSPHPSTTYEQYF
D: NA; V: TRBV2; J: TRBJ2-1; size: many; DNA: TGTGCCAGCAGGGAGGGCGTCCAGTACAATGAGCAGTTCTTC; CDR3: CASREGVQYNEQFF
D: NA; V: TRBV7-3; J: TRBJ2-5; size: NA; DNA: TGTGCCAGCAGCGGGTTCCAGGGACAAGAGACCCAGTACTTC; CDR3: CASSGFQGQETQYF
D: NA; V: TRBV5-1; J: TRBJ1-5; size: many; DNA: TGCGCCAGCAGCTTGGATGGGGTTAGCAATCAGCCCCAGCATTTT; CDR3: CASSLDGVSNQPQHF
D: TRBD1; V: TRBV14; J: TRBJ1-1; size: NA; DNA: TGTGCCAGCAGCCAAGGATACAGGGGGCTTCGGACTGAAGCTTTCTTT; CDR3: CASSQGYRGLRTEAFF
D: NA; V: TRBV6-5; J: TRBJ2-3; size: NA; DNA: TGTGCCAGCAGTTATGGGGGAGGTAGCACAGATACGCAGTATTTT; CDR3: CASSYGGGSTDTQYF
D: NA; V: TRBV5-8; J: TRBJ2-7; size: few; DNA: TGTGCCAGCAGCTCCTACAGGGGGGGAAACTACGAGCAGTACTTC; CDR3: CASSSYRGGNYEQYF
D: NA; V: TRBV21-1; J: TRBJ2-1; size: NA; DNA: TGTGCCAGCAGCCAAAAACTAACTAGGGCTGACAATGAGCAGTTCTTC; CDR3: CASSQKLTRADNEQFF
D: TRBD1; V: TRBV12-3/TRBV12-4; J: TRBJ1-1; size: NA; DNA: TGTGCCAGCAGTACAAGGACAGGGGTTTCTGAAGCTTTCTTT; CDR3: CASSTRTGVSEAFF
D: NA; V: TRBV12-3/TRBV12-4; J: TRBJ1-2; size: few; DNA: TGTGCCAGCACCGAGTGGGCGGAGGGGGGCTACACCTTC; CDR3: CASTEWAEGGYTF
D: NA; V: TRBV5-1; J: TRBJ2-5; size: few; DNA: TGCGCCAGCAGCTTGGGTCTAGATACGGAGACCCAGTACTTC; CDR3: CASSLGLDTETQYF
D: TRBD2; V: TRBV27; J: TRBJ2-2; size: few; DNA: TGTGCCAGCGGACGGGGGGTCCTAAACACCGGGGAGCTGTTTTTT; CDR3: CASGRGVLNTGELFF
D: NA; V: TRBV20-1; J: TRBJ1-5; size: NA; DNA: TGCAGTGCTAGAGAGGGGGCAGGTCAGCCCCAGCATTTT; CDR3: CSAREGAGQPQHF
D: TRBD2; V: TRBV7-2; J: TRBJ2-1; size: few; DNA: TGTGCCAGCAGCAGCCGGACTAGCGGACGGAGCTCCTACAATGAGCAGTTCTTC; CDR3: CASSSRTSGRSSYNEQFF
D: TRBD1; V: TRBV20-1; J: TRBJ2-7; size: few; DNA: TGCAGTGCTAGTGGGGCAGGGGGAAACGAGCAGTACTTC; CDR3: CSASGAGGNEQYF
D: NA; V: TRBV30; J: TRBJ2-2; size: NA; DNA: TGTGCCTGGAGTACCTGGACCCCGTCCGGGGAGCTGTTTTTT; CDR3: CAWSTWTPSGELFF
D: NA; V: TRBV29-1; J: TRBJ2-7; size: NA; DNA: TGCAGCGTTGAAGAGAATTCCTACGAGCAGTACTTC; CDR3: CSVEENSYEQYF
D: TRBD2; V: TRBV10-1; J: TRBJ2-1; size: NA; DNA: TGCGCCAGCAGTGGGAGACTAGCGGACAATGAGCAGTTCTTC; CDR3: CASSGRLADNEQFF
D: NA; V: TRBV29-1; J: TRBJ2-1; size: NA; DNA: TGCAGCGTGATGGGAGGGGGTAACTACAATGAGCAGTTCTTC; CDR3: CSVMGGGNYNEQFF
D: NA; V: TRBV20-1; J: TRBJ2-1; size: NA; DNA: TGCAGTGCTAGAGATAATGGACTGCAGTTCTTC; CDR3: CSARDNGLQFF